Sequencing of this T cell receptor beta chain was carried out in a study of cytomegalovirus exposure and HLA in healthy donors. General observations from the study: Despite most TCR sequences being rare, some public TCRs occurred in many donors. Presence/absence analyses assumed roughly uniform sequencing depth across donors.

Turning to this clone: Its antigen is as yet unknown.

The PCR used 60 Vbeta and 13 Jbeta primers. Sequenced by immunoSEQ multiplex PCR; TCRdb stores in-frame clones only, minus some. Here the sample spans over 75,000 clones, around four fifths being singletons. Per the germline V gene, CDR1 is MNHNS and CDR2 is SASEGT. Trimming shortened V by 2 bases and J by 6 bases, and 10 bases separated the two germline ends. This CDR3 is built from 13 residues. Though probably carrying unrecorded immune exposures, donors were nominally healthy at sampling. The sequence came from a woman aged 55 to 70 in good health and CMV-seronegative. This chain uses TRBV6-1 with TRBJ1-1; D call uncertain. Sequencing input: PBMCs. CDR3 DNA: TGTGCCAGCAGTGAAAGGAGGCAAGCTGAAGCTTTCTTT. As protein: CASSERRQAEAFF.